These 12 T cell receptor beta chains came from one sample sequenced in a study of siplizumab effects on memory and regulatory T cells. Sequencing was performed with immunoSEQ multiplex PCR; in TCRdb, only in-frame clones are kept and a portion is missing. This sample has fewer than 85,000 clones, with approximately 88% found just once. The sequencing sample was made of Tregs sorted from blood. These TCRs come from a human donor in good health.

V and J are TRBV7-6 and TRBJ1-1; D is perhaps TRBD1 (6 bases). Trimming removed 5 bases at V and 5 bases at J, with 15 bases between. The CDR3 totals 14 residues. The germline V gene encodes CDR1 SGHVS and CDR2 FNYEAQ. The CDR3 nucleotides are TGTGCCAGCAGCCCCGGAAGGGGGGTAACTGAAGCTTTCTTT. This codes for CASSPGRGVTEAFF.

The CDR3 bases are TGTGCCAGCAGCGGGACTTATATGGGCACTGAAGCTTTCTTT. As protein: CASSGTYMGTEAFF. The V and J genes are TRBV14 and TRBJ1-1, with D possibly matching TRBD1 (5 bases). This CDR3 is 14 amino acids long. Trimming removed 5 bases at V and 4 bases at J, with 14 bases between. CDR1 is SGHDN, CDR2 FVKESK, per germline.

The gene calls are TRBV11-2 and TRBJ1-3; D possibly corresponds to TRBD1 (5 bases). Trimming left V 5 bases short and J 2 bases short, with 10 bases between. CDR3 size: 14 residues. Germline CDR1 reads SGHAT; CDR2 reads FQNNGV. The CDR3 DNA follows: TGTGCCAGCAGCGCGCAGGGTACTGGAAACACCATATATTTT. Its protein is CASSAQGTGNTIYF.

CDR3: CASSQLRTEAFF. The CDR3 DNA reads TGTGCCAGCAGCCAATTGAGGACTGAAGCTTTCTTT. This chain links TRBV14 with TRBJ1-1; D remains unclear. CDR1 SGHDN and CDR2 FVKESK come from the germline V gene. The V and J ends lost 2 bases and 5 bases respectively, with 6 bases between them. The CDR3 spans 12 residues.

The chain couples TRBV7-9 to TRBJ2-7; 8 bases line up with TRBD2. The CDR3 loop spans 14 amino acids. The germline CDR1 and CDR2 sequences are SEHNR and FQNEAQ (reference sequence). V trimming: 5 bases; J trimming: 2 bases; junction bases outside the gene matches: 5. CDR3 in DNA: TGTGCCAGCAGCCCCCGGGGGGGAGCCTACGAGCAGTACTTC. It codes for CASSPRGGAYEQYF.

The DNA of the CDR3 is TGTGCCAGCAGCCGAGATGGGGGCTATGGCTACACCTTC. Protein product: CASSRDGGYGYTF. This chain joins TRBV7-3 and TRBJ1-2, with a weak D call TRBD1 (5 bases). Trimming removed 5 bases from V and 4 bases from J, with 11 bases in between. The CDR3 has 13 amino acids. The germline V gene encodes CDR1 SGHTA and CDR2 FQGTGA. The variable domain in full, with the rest retrieved from reference TRBV7-3 and TRBJ1-2, is GAGVSQTPSNKVTEKGKYVELRCDPISGHTALYWYRQSLGQGPEFLIYFQGTGAADDSGLPNDRFFAVRPEGSVSTLKIQRTERGDSAVYLCASSRDGGYGYTFGSGTRLTVV.

In nucleotides, the CDR3 is TGTGCCAGCAGCTTAGGGGCTAGCGGGCGCACCGGGGAGCTGTTTTTT. Its protein product is CASSLGASGRTGELFF. The rearrangement links TRBV7-2 to TRBJ2-2; 8 bases are shared with TRBD2. The V and J ends lost 1 base and 4 bases, in that order; junction bases with no gene match: 5. There are 16 residues in the CDR3. CDR1 SGHTA and CDR2 FQGNSA come from the germline V gene.

Written as DNA, the CDR3 is TGCGCCAGCAGCCCCCTCCTAGCGGGGGGGCTCTACGAGCAGTACTTC. This gives the protein CASSPLLAGGLYEQYF. J is TRBJ2-7 and V is TRBV5-1, with 12 bases lining up with TRBD2. The CDR3 totals 16 residues. The ends lost 4 bases at V and 3 bases at J; junction bases unmatched: 8. CDR1 and CDR2 (germline): SGHRS, YFSETQ.

This clone came up many times. The CDR3 DNA is TGTGCCAGCAGCCCGTTCGGGGGAGAGACAAACTATGGCTACACCTTC. It encodes CASSPFGGETNYGYTF. The chain couples TRBV7-3 to TRBJ1-2; tentative D call: TRBD1 (5 bases). Between the trimmed V and J ends, which lost 5 bases and 2 bases, there was a span of 18 bases. The CDR3 runs to 16 residues. The germline gives CDR1 SGHTA, CDR2 FQGTGA.

The V call is TRBV10-3, the J call TRBJ1-5; D is ambiguous. V lost 0 bases, J lost 4 bases, and 7 bases lay in between. This CDR3 comprises 14 residues. CDR1 and CDR2 (germline): ENHRY, SYGVKD. The CDR3 region is CAISESIGNQPQHF. CDR3 in DNA: TGTGCCATCAGTGAGTCAATCGGGAATCAGCCCCAGCATTTT.

The rearrangement links TRBV9 to TRBJ1-2; tentatively, D is TRBD1 (5 bases). Germline V CDR1 and CDR2: SGDLS, YYNGEE. With 4 bases removed from V and 4 bases from J, the gap between germline ends came to 17 bases. CDR3 size: 15 residues. CDR3 protein: CASSPGTQVSYGYTF. The CDR3 DNA follows: TGTGCCAGCAGCCCCGGGACCCAAGTCTCCTATGGCTACACCTTC.

This clone was counted a single time. The chain recombines TRBV12-5 with TRBJ1-6; D is ambiguous. The V and J ends lost 1 base and 7 bases respectively, with 5 bases between them. The CDR3 has 13 residues. Germline loops: CDR1 LGHNT, CDR2 FRNRAP. CDR3 protein: CASGLATNSPLHF. CDR3 DNA: TGTGCTAGTGGTTTGGCCACGAATTCACCCCTCCACTTT.